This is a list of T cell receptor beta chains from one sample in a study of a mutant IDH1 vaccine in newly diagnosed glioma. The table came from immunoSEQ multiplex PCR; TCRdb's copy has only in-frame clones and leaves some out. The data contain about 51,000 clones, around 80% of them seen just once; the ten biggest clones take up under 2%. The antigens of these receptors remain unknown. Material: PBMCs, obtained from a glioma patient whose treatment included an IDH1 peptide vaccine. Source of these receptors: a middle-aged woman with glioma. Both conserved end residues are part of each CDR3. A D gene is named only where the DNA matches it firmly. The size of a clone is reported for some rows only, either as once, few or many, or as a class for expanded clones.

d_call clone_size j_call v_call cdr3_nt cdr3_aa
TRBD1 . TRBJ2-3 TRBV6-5 TGTGCCAGCAGTTACTCCGGGACAGGCCCGGATACGCAGTATTTT CASSYSGTGPDTQYF
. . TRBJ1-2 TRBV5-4 TGTGCCAGCAGCTTGGCGGGGGGCGCCAATGGCTACACCTTC CASSLAGGANGYTF
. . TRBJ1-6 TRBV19 TGTGCCAGTAGCGACAGTCCCGCTCTTAATTCACCCCTCCACTTT CASSDSPALNSPLHF
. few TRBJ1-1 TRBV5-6 TGTGCCAGCAGCTTCGGGACGGCAAACACTGAAGCTTTCTTT CASSFGTANTEAFF
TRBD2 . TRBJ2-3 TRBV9 TGTGCCAGCAGCCCGATGACTAGCCCAGATACGCAGTATTTT CASSPMTSPDTQYF
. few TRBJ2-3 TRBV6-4 TGTGCCAGCAGTGCGCAGACTTCAGGGGCAGATACGCAGTATTTT CASSAQTSGADTQYF
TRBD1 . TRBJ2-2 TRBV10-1 TGCGCCAGCAGTGGACAGGGGGCCACCGGGGAGCTGTTTTTT CASSGQGATGELFF
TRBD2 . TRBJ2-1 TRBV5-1 TGCGCCAGCGAAGCAAGCGGGGGGTCAGGTGAGCAGTTCTTC CASEASGGSGEQFF
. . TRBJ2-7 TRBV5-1 TGCGCCAGCAGCCCCGGGCCCCGGGGAGGAGAGCAGTACTTC CASSPGPRGGEQYF
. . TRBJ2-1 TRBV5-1 TGCGCCAGCAGCTTGGGAGCGGTACACAATGAGCAGTTCTTC CASSLGAVHNEQFF
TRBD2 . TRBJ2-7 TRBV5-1 TGCGCCAGCAGCGCCCCGCCAGCGGGGGGCCGAGGGGGTCTCTACGAGCAGTACTTC CASSAPPAGGRGGLYEQYF
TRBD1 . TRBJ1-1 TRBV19 TGTAACAGGGGATACACTGAAGCTTTCTTT CNRGYTEAFF
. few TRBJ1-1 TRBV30 TGTGCCTGGAGTAAGGTGAACACTGAAGCTTTCTTT CAWSKVNTEAFF
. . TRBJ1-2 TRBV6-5 TGTGCCAGCAGTTACTCGGCGGGGGAGAAAGCCTATGGCTACACCTTC CASSYSAGEKAYGYTF
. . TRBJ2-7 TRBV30 TGTGCCTCAGGGATTGGGTCCTACGAGCAGTACTTC CASGIGSYEQYF
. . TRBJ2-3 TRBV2 TGTGCCAGCAGTGACACGGGAAAAGATACGCAGTATTTT CASSDTGKDTQYF
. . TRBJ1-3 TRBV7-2 TGTGCCAGCAGCGCATTTTATGGAAACACCATATATTTT CASSAFYGNTIYF
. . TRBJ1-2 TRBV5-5 TGTGCCAGCATAGGGGCAGGCCATTATGGCTACACCTTC CASIGAGHYGYTF
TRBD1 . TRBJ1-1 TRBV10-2 TGCGCCAGCCGTCAGGGGGCAGGTACTGAAGCTTTCTTT CASRQGAGTEAFF
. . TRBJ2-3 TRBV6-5 TGTGCCAGCAGTGGCGATAGCACAGATACGCAGTATTTT CASSGDSTDTQYF
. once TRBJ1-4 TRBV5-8 TGTGCCAGCAGCTTGGAAGGGGCCGGGAATGAAAAACTGTTTTTT CASSLEGAGNEKLFF
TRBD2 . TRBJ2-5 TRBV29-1 TGCAGCTCTACTAGCGCCATCGGAGAGACCCAGTACTTC CSSTSAIGETQYF
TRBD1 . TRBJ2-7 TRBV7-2 TGTGCCAGCAGCTTAGATTCAGGGGGCACACGCGAGCAGTACTTC CASSLDSGGTREQYF
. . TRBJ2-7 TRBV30 TGTGCCTGGAGGCTAGGGACTGGCGAGCAGTACTTC CAWRLGTGEQYF
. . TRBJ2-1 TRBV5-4 TGTGCCAGCAGCTCATCAAAATCCTACAATGAGCAGTTCTTC CASSSSKSYNEQFF
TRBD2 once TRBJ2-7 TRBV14 TGTGCCAGCAGCCAAAGTCTAGCGGCCTCCTACGAGCAGTACTTC CASSQSLAASYEQYF
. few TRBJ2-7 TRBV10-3 TGTGCCTCATCTGGGCTTTACGAGCAGTACTTC CASSGLYEQYF
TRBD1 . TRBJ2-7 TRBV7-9 TGTGCCATCTGGACAGGGAGCGAGCAGTACTTC CAIWTGSEQYF
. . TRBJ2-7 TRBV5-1 TGCGCCAGCAGCTTGGTTGGACTCTCCTACGAGCAGTACTTC CASSLVGLSYEQYF
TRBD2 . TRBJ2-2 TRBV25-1 TGTGCCAGCAGTGCCCCGGTGGGGGGGACCGGGGAGCTGTTTTTT CASSAPVGGTGELFF
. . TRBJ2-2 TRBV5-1 TGCGCCAGCAGCTTGAAAGCAACAACCGGGGAGCTGTTTTTT CASSLKATTGELFF
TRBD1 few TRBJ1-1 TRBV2 TGTGCCAGCAGTGCTCAGGGGGGTAACACTGAAGCTTTCTTT CASSAQGGNTEAFF
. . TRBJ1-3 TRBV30 TGTGCCTGGAGCCAGGACTTCTCTGGAAACACCATATATTTT CAWSQDFSGNTIYF
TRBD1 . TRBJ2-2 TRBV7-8 TGTGCCAGCAGCTTTGGACAGGGAAGGGCCGGGGAGCTGTTTTTT CASSFGQGRAGELFF
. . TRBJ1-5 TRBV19 TGTGCCAGTAGTATATTGGGGGTCCCCAATCAGCCCCAGCATTTT CASSILGVPNQPQHF
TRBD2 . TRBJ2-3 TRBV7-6 TGTGCCAGCAGCACCCGACTTAGCGGGGCAGGAGATACGCAGTATTTT CASSTRLSGAGDTQYF
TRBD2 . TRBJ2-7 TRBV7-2 TGTGCCAGCAGCTTACGACTAGCGGGGGTTAAGTACTTC CASSLRLAGVKYF
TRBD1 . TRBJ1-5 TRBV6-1 TGTGCCAGCAGCGGACAGGATTACCAGCCCCAGCATTTT CASSGQDYQPQHF
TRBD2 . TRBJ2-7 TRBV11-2 TGTGCCAGCAGCCCCGTGCGGGGGGGCAAGTACGAGCAGTACTTC CASSPVRGGKYEQYF
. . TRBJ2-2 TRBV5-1 TGCGCCAGCAGCTTTCCAGCCGGGGAGCTGTTTTTT CASSFPAGELFF
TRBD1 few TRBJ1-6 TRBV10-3 TGTGCCACGCGGGACAGCGCGAGGGCACCCCTCCACTTT CATRDSARAPLHF
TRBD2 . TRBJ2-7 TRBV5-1 TGCGCCAGCAGGGCTAGCGGGGGATACGAGCAGTACTTC CASRASGGYEQYF
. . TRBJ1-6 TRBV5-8 TGTGCCAGCAGCTTGGTTGGGGGTTTTTCACCCCTCCACTTT CASSLVGGFSPLHF
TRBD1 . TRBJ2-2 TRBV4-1 TGCGCCAGCAGCCCTCGGGACAGGGGATATTCCGGGGAGCTGTTTTTT CASSPRDRGYSGELFF
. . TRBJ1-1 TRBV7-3 TGTGCCAGCACTCAGGGAGGGGCGAACACTGAAGCTTTCTTT CASTQGGANTEAFF
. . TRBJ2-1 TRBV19 TGTGCCAGTAGTATCTACCCACAAGCCATTTACAATGAGCAGTTCTTC CASSIYPQAIYNEQFF
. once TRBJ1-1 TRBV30 TGTGCCTGGAGTACCAGTAGGTTTTCCGAAGCTTTCTTT CAWSTSRFSEAFF
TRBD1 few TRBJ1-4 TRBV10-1 TGCGCCAGCTCGGGACAGGCTAATGAAAAACTGTTTTTT CASSGQANEKLFF